These 24 T cell receptor beta chains came from one sample sequenced in a study of shared clonotypes between healthy human individuals. TCRdb's copy holds only in-frame clones and misses some; the assay was immunoSEQ multiplex PCR. The data show around 2.5 million clones, roughly 93% seen once. Material: naive CD4+ T cells from PBMCs. The subset: CD45RA+ positively selected. The receptors derive from a man in his late teens or twenties in good health. Some clones in this sample may be carry-over from other donors' samples.

The J gene is TRBJ1-2, the V gene TRBV5-1; 7 bases map to TRBD1. J gave up 6 bases and V 4 bases, and 12 bases lay outside the gene matches. CDR3 length: 15 amino acids. Germline V gives CDR1 SGHRS, CDR2 YFSETQ. The DNA for the CDR3 is TGCGCCAGCAGCGAACGACAGGGCATGGGGGATGGCTACACCTTC. Its protein is CASSERQGMGDGYTF.

The V and J genes are TRBV11-3 and TRBJ2-5; a possible D gene is TRBD1 (5 bases). The DNA matches TRBJ2-7 better at its end, which makes the J call doubtful. This CDR3 has 15 amino acids. Germline CDR1 SGHNT, CDR2 YENEEA. CDR3 DNA sequence: TGTGCCAGCAGCTTAGGTCAGGGTCGGTCCTACGAGCAGTACTTC. Its translation: CASSLGQGRSYEQYF.

The rearrangement links TRBV9 to TRBJ2-5, with no clear D. Trimming shortened V by 4 bases and J by 1 base, and 20 bases separated the two germline ends. The CDR3 sequence is 17 residues long. The germline V gene encodes CDR1 SGDLS and CDR2 YYNGEE. CDR3 DNA: TGTGCCAGCAGCAATTCCGTGAGAGACGGTACCCAAGAGACCCAGTACTTC. Residues: CASSNSVRDGTQETQYF. Looking up the rest from reference TRBV9 and TRBJ2-5 gives the full variable domain: DSGVTQTPKHLITATGQRVTLRCSPRSGDLSVYWYQQSLDQGLQFLIQYYNGEERAKGNILERFSAQQFPDLHSELNLSSLELGDSALYFCASSNSVRDGTQETQYFGPGTRLLVL.

This clone occurred a few times. In the same sample, other DNA sequences code for this CDR3. V usage is TRBV18 and J usage is TRBJ1-3, with TRBD1 matching over 7 bases. The germline CDR1 and CDR2 sequences are KGHSH and LQKENI. CDR3 size: 15 residues. V dropped 3 bases and J dropped 0; count of bases not matched to a gene: 2. The CDR3, as DNA: TGTGCCAGCTCACCCTACAGGGGCTCTGGAAACACCATATATTTT. It encodes CASSPYRGSGNTIYF.

The chain couples TRBV5-8 to TRBJ2-7, with 11 bases lining up with TRBD2. This CDR3 has 15 amino acids. Trimming cost V 2 bases and J 3 bases; bases outside gene matches: 4. CDR1 is SGHTS and CDR2 is YDEGEE in the germline V gene. The CDR3 coding sequence is TGTGCCAGCAGCTTTGGTAGCGGGAGGGGCTACGAGCAGTACTTC. Its translation is CASSFGSGRGYEQYF.

CDR3 residues: CASSKGQITEAFF. Written as DNA, the CDR3 is TGTGCCAGCAGTAAGGGACAGATTACTGAAGCTTTCTTT. This chain joins TRBV11-3 and TRBJ1-1; 7 positions match TRBD1. Germline assignment: CDR1 SGHNT and CDR2 YENEEA. The CDR3 consists of 13 residues. V lost 6 bases, J lost 5 bases, and 6 bases stayed unmatched.

For the CDR3, the DNA is TGTGCCAGCAGTCCGCTCCTAAGAGGGGGGTACAATCAGCCCCAGCATTTT. Translated, it gives CASSPLLRGGYNQPQHF. The chain has TRBV28 and TRBJ1-5, with D perhaps matching TRBD1 (6 bases). CDR3 size: 17 residues. With 5 bases removed from V and 3 bases from J, the gap between germline ends came to 20 bases. Germline V lookup: CDR1 MDHEN, CDR2 SYDVKM.

The chain is built from TRBV15 and TRBJ2-7; TRBD2 is a possible D gene (5 bases). The CDR3 has 15 residues. The germline V gene encodes CDR1 LNHNV and CDR2 YYDKDF (reference sequence). The V gene lost 3 bases and the J gene lost 5 bases, with 17 bases spanning the gap. Here the CDR3 reads CATSRRAPTNDEQYF. The CDR3 nucleotides are TGTGCCACCAGCAGGCGGGCGCCGACCAACGACGAGCAGTACTTC.

The rearrangement uses TRBV7-9 and TRBJ2-1, with 7 bases aligning to TRBD2. V trimming: 4 bases; J trimming: 1 base; junction bases outside the gene matches: 7. This CDR3 has 16 amino acids. Germline V gene lookup returns CDR1 SEHNR and CDR2 FQNEAQ (reference sequence). DNA of the CDR3: TGTGCCAGCAGCTCTTGGCGGGAGCGGTCCTACAATGAGCAGTTCTTC. Its translation: CASSSWRERSYNEQFF.

This chain links TRBV7-8 with TRBJ2-7, with TRBD2 identical over 7 bases. J was trimmed by 0 bases and V by 1 base; bases with no gene match: 6. CDR3 length: 16 amino acids. Per the germline V gene, CDR1 is SGHVS and CDR2 is FQNEAQ. DNA of the CDR3: TGTGCCAGCAGCTTAGGCCAGCTAGCGGACTCCTACGAGCAGTACTTC. Encoded protein: CASSLGQLADSYEQYF. The full variable domain, completed using reference TRBV7-8 and TRBJ2-7, is GAGVSQSPRYKVAKRGQDVALRCDPISGHVSLFWYQQALGQGPEFLTYFQNEAQLDKSGLPSDRFFAERPEGSVSTLKIQRTQQEDSAVYLCASSLGQLADSYEQYFGPGTRLTVT.

The chain combines TRBV5-8 with TRBJ2-1; D perhaps matches TRBD1 (5 bases). This CDR3 has 16 residues. Germline CDR1 is SGHTS and CDR2 is YDEGEE. Trimming took 4 bases from V and 2 from J, leaving 16 bases between them. DNA of the CDR3: TGTGCCAGCAGCGGGTACTCGCAGGGCGCCTACAATGAGCAGTTCTTC. Protein sequence: CASSGYSQGAYNEQFF.

This clone was detected only once. The genes are TRBV18 and TRBJ2-1; 12 bases fit TRBD2. With V trimmed by 3 bases and J by 0 bases, 15 bases remained unmatched. In germline, CDR1 is KGHSH, CDR2 LQKENI. The CDR3 spans 21 residues. DNA for the CDR3: TGTGCCAGCTCACCGACAATCGGACTAGCGGGATCCTTGAGCTCCTACAATGAGCAGTTCTTC. Translating gives CASSPTIGLAGSLSSYNEQFF. The variable domain in full, completed from reference TRBV18 and TRBJ2-1, reads NAGVMQNPRHLVRRRGQEARLRCSPMKGHSHVYWYRQLPEEGLKFMVYLQKENIIDESGMPKERFSAEFPKEGPSILRIQQVVRGDSAAYFCASSPTIGLAGSLSSYNEQFFGPGTRLTVL.

J is TRBJ1-5 and V is TRBV5-8, with D possibly being TRBD1 (5 bases). Trimming removed 4 bases at V and 5 bases at J, with 13 bases between. Looked up from germline, CDR1 is SGHTS and CDR2 is YDEGEE. CDR3 length: 14 amino acids. CDR3 sequence reads: CASSRRGLDQPQHF. The CDR3 DNA reads TGTGCCAGCAGCCGACGGGGGTTGGATCAGCCCCAGCATTTT.

This clone appeared a few times. This chain connects TRBV28 to TRBJ1-1; no definite D call. The CDR3 is 13 residues long. Trimming cost V 7 bases and J 2 bases, with 11 bases left between them. CDR1 MDHEN and CDR2 SYDVKM come from the germline V gene. The CDR3 sequence is CASKASGNTEAFF. CDR3 in DNA: TGTGCCAGCAAGGCGTCGGGAAACACTGAAGCTTTCTTT.

The V gene is TRBV2, the J gene TRBJ2-7; 7 bases map to TRBD1. Trimming at V came to 7 bases and at J to 2 bases, leaving 8 bases not matched to a gene. This CDR3 is built from 14 residues. Germline loops: CDR1 SNHLY, CDR2 FYNNEI. The CDR3 nucleotides read TGTGCCAGCACCCTGACAGGGCCTCCCTACGAGCAGTACTTC. This sequence encodes CASTLTGPPYEQYF.

The genes are TRBV10-3 and TRBJ2-7; 9 bases agree with TRBD2. The junction had 5 bases not matched to a gene; V was cut back by 5 bases and J by 0 bases. This CDR3 is 15 amino acids long. Germline CDR1 ENHRY, CDR2 SYGVKD. The CDR3 coding sequence is TGTGCCATCAGTACACTAGCGGGCAACTCCTACGAGCAGTACTTC. As protein: CAISTLAGNSYEQYF.

This sequence joins TRBV28 and TRBJ2-3; 9 nucleotides match TRBD1. Germline CDR1 reads MDHEN; CDR2 reads SYDVKM. The CDR3 is made up of 17 amino acids. J was trimmed by 6 bases and V by 3 bases; bases with no gene match: 13. In DNA, the CDR3 is TGTGCCAGCAGTTTGTCCATCGGGACAGGGCCGGCCGATACGCAGTATTTT. Translated, it gives CASSLSIGTGPADTQYF. The full variable domain, completed using reference TRBV28 and TRBJ2-3, is DVKVTQSSRYLVKRTGEKVFLECVQDMDHENMFWYRQDPGLGLRLIYFSYDVKMKEKGDIPEGYSVSREKKERFSLILESASTNQTSMYLCASSLSIGTGPADTQYFGPGTRLTVL.

This rearrangement joins TRBV28 to TRBJ1-5; maybe TRBD1 (6 bases). CDR3 length: 15 amino acids. Germline CDR1 is MDHEN and CDR2 is SYDVKM. The germline V and J ends were trimmed by 4 bases and 0 bases, with 10 bases remaining between them. CDR3 bases: TGTGCCAGCAGTTGGAGGGGGGGTAGCAATCAGCCCCAGCATTTT. The encoded protein is CASSWRGGSNQPQHF.

Note on this clone: Other nucleotide sequences in the sample specify the same CDR3. The chain combines TRBV14 with TRBJ2-5, with 14 bases that match TRBD2. Unmatched junction bases numbered 0, after V lost 4 bases and J lost 2 bases. The CDR3 is 15 residues long. Looked up from germline, CDR1 is SGHDN and CDR2 is FVKESK. The CDR3 DNA is TGTGCCAGCAGCCGACTAGCGGGAGGGCAAGAGACCCAGTACTTC. Its protein is CASSRLAGGQETQYF. The whole variable domain, filled in from reference TRBV14 and TRBJ2-5, reads EAGVTQFPSHSVIEKGQTVTLRCDPISGHDNLYWYRRVMGKEIKFLLHFVKESKQDESGMPNNRFLAERTGGTYSTLKVQPAELEDSGVYFCASSRLAGGQETQYFGPGTRLLVL.

This chain links TRBV19 with TRBJ2-3, with 9 nucleotides matching TRBD2. V was pared by 5 bases and J by 3 bases, with 6 bases of the junction left unmatched. The CDR3 is 15 residues long. CDR1 is LNHDA, CDR2 SQIVND, per germline (reference sequence). The CDR3 nucleotides read TGTGCCAGTAGTCCGAGCGGGGGGCTTACAGATACGCAGTATTTT. It yields the protein CASSPSGGLTDTQYF.

The chain joins TRBV7-9 to TRBJ1-3, with a tentative D call TRBD1 (6 bases). The CDR3 is made up of 12 amino acids. Germline-derived CDR1 and CDR2 are SEHNR and FQNEAQ (reference sequence). The ends were cut back, 4 bases at V and 12 bases at J, with 13 bases in the middle. The CDR3 bases are TGTGCCAGCAGCTCAGGGGCCCCGGGCATATATTTT. Amino acid sequence: CASSSGAPGIYF.

The chain recombines TRBV4-2 with TRBJ2-5, with 9 bases that match TRBD1. The germline gives CDR1 LGHNA, CDR2 YNFKEQ. This CDR3 is 15 amino acids long. Trimming took 4 bases from V and 4 from J; bases not matched to a gene: 7. CDR3 DNA: TGTGCCAGCAGCCGCCGGGACAGGGATCGAGAGACCCAGTACTTC. Amino acid sequence: CASSRRDRDRETQYF.

The chain is built from TRBV5-6 and TRBJ2-1, with D tentatively TRBD1 (7 bases). V was pared by 4 bases and J by 8 bases, with 19 bases between. The CDR3 length is 15 residues. The germline V gene encodes CDR1 SGHDT and CDR2 YYEEEE. In DNA, the CDR3 is TGTGCCAGCAGCCTTAGACAGGGAGGAACAGATGAGCAGTTCTTC. It encodes CASSLRQGGTDEQFF.

V is TRBV30 and J is TRBJ2-6; D uncertain. The length of the CDR3 is 16 residues. Per the germline V gene, CDR1 is GTSNPN and CDR2 is SVGIG (reference sequence). Trimming cost V 0 bases and J 0 bases, with 9 bases left between them. The CDR3 loop reads CAWSVGDNSGANVLTF. The CDR3 region has the DNA TGTGCCTGGAGTGTCGGAGACAACTCTGGGGCCAACGTCCTGACTTTC. The whole variable domain, filled in from reference TRBV30 and TRBJ2-6, reads SQTIHQWPATLVQPVGSPLSLECTVEGTSNPNLYWYRQAAGRGLQLLFYSVGIGQISSEVPQNLSASRPQDRQFILSSKKLLLSDSGFYLCAWSVGDNSGANVLTFGAGSRLTVL.